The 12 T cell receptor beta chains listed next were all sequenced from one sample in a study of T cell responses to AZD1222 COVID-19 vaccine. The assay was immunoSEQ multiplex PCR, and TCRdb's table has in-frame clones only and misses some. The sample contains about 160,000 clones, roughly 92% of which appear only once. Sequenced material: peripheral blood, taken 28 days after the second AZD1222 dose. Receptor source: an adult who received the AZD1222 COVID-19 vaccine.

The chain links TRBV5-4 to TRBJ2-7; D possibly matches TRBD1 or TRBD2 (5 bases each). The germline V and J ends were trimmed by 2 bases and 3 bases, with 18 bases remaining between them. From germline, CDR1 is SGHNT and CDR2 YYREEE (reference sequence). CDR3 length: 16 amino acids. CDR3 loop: CASSFGLGRGHYEQYF. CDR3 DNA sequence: TGTGCCAGCAGCTTTGGTTTAGGGAGAGGACACTACGAGCAGTACTTC.

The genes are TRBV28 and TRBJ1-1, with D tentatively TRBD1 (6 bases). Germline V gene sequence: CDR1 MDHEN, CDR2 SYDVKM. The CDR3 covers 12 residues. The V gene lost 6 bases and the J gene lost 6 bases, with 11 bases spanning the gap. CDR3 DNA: TGTGCCAGCAGCCTGGACAGCGCTGAAGCTTTCTTT. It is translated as CASSLDSAEAFF.

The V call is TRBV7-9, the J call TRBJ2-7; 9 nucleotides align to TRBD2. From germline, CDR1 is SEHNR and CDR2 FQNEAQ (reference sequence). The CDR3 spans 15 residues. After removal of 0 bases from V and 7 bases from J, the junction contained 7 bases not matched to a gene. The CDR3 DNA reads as TGTGCCAGCAGCTTAGCTCTAGCGGGATCCCTGGAGCAGTACTTC. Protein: CASSLALAGSLEQYF.

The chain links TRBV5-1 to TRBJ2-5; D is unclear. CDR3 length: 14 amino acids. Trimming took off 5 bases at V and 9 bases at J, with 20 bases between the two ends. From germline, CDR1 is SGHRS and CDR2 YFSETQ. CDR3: CASSTRQGSESQYF. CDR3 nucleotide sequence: TGCGCCAGCAGTACCCGCCAAGGGTCCGAGTCCCAGTACTTC.

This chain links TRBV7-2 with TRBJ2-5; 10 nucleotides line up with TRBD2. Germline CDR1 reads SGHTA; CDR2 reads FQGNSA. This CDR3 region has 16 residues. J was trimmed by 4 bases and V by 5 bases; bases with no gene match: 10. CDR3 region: CASSPWTSGMRETQYF. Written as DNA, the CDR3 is TGTGCCAGCAGCCCTTGGACTAGCGGAATGAGAGAGACCCAGTACTTC.

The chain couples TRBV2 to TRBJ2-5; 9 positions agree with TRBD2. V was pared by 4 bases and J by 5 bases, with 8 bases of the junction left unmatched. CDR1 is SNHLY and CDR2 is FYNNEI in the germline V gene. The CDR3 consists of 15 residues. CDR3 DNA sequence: TGTGCCAGCAGTGGCTTGGCGGGAGGGGTGGAGACCCAGTACTTC. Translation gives CASSGLAGGVETQYF.

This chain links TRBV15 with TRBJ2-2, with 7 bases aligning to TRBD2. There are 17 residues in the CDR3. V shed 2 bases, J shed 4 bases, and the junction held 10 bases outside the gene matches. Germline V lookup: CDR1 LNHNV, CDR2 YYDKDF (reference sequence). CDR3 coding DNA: TGTGCCACCAGCAGATTTCGCTCTAGCGGCGGCACCGGGGAGCTGTTTTTT. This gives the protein CATSRFRSSGGTGELFF. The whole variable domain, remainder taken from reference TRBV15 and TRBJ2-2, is DAMVIQNPRYQVTQFGKPVTLSCSQTLNHNVMYWYQQKSSQAPKLLFHYYDKDFNNEADTPDNFQSRRPNTSFCFLDIRSPGLGDTAMYLCATSRFRSSGGTGELFFGEGSRLTVL.

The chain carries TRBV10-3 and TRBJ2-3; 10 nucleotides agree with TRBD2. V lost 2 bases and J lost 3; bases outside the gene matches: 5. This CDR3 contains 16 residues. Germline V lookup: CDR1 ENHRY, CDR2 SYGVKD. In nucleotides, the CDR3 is TGTGCCATCAGTGAGGGCCTAGCGGGAGTTACAGATACGCAGTATTTT. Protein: CAISEGLAGVTDTQYF.

CDR3 in DNA: TGTGCCAGCAGCCAAGGGACAGGCGGTACTGAAGCTTTCTTT. Translated: CASSQGTGGTEAFF. The chain uses TRBV3-1 (or the pseudogene TRBV3-2) and TRBJ1-1, with 7 nucleotides matching TRBD1. Germline lookup yields CDR1 LGHDT and CDR2 YNNKEL (reference sequence). V shed 1 base, J shed 5 bases, and the junction held 4 bases outside the gene matches. The CDR3 sequence is 14 residues long.

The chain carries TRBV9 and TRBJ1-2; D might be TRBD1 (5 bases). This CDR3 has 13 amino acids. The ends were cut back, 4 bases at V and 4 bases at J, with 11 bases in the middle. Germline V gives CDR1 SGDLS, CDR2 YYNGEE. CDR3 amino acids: CASSLGEGYGYTF. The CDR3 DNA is TGTGCCAGCAGCTTGGGGGAAGGCTATGGCTACACCTTC.

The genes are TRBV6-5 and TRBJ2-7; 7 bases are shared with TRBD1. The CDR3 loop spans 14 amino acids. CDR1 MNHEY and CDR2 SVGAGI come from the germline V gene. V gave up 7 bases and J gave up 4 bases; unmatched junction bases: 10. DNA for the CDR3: TGTGCCAGCATCCCGACAGGGCCACCATACGAGCAGTACTTC. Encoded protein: CASIPTGPPYEQYF.

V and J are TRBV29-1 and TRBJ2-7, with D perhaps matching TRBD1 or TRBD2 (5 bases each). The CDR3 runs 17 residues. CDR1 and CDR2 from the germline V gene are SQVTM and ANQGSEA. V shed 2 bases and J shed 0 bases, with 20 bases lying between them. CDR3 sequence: CSVEKALSRDGSYEQYF. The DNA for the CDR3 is TGCAGCGTTGAAAAGGCCCTCTCTAGGGACGGCTCCTACGAGCAGTACTTC.